Listed below are T cell receptor beta chains from one sample, sequenced in a study of PD-L1 blockade in urothelial cancer. TCRdb's copy holds only in-frame clones and misses some; the assay was immunoSEQ multiplex PCR. This sample has roughly 16,000 clones, with approximately 86% found just once. The sequenced sample was PBMCs, obtained around atezolizumab (anti-PD-L1) treatment. The receptors were gathered from a man aged 45-65 years with urothelial cancer. The CDR3 runs from the conserved cysteine through the conserved F or W. A D gene is named only where the DNA matches it firmly. Not all rows give a size; the values are once, few, many and, for expanded clones, a class.

J gene | clone size | V gene | D gene | CDR3 protein | CDR3 DNA
TRBJ2-5 | NA | TRBV5-1 | NA | CASSLGLQGETQYF | TGCGCCAGCAGCTTGGGGTTACAGGGCGAGACCCAGTACTTC
TRBJ1-2 | few | TRBV30 | NA | CAWSAQQGYGYTF | TGTGCCTGGAGTGCCCAACAGGGATACGGCTACACCTTC
TRBJ2-3 | NA | TRBV11-1 | TRBD2 | CASSLGASSGGTDTQYF | TGTGCCAGCAGCTTAGGGGCCTCTAGCGGGGGGACAGATACGCAGTATTTT
TRBJ1-5 | NA | TRBV6-7 | TRBD1 | CASSYSETGGTLHRRQPQHF | TGTGCCAGCAGTTACTCGGAGACAGGGGGAACCCTCCATAGGCGTCAGCCCCAGCATTTT
TRBJ1-5 | NA | TRBV30 | NA | CASQTGNQPQHF | TGTGCCTCCCAAACAGGGAATCAGCCCCAGCATTTT
TRBJ1-4 | NA | TRBV5-4 | TRBD1 | CASSQGTGFSTNEKLFF | TGTGCCAGCAGCCAAGGGACAGGGTTTAGCACTAATGAAAAACTGTTTTTT
TRBJ1-5 | NA | TRBV6-1 | NA | CASSEAPGPSPNQPQHF | TGTGCCAGCAGTGAAGCGCCAGGGCCATCCCCCAATCAGCCCCAGCATTTT
TRBJ2-7 | NA | TRBV6-6 | NA | CASSYSGPPPGEQYF | TGTGCCAGCAGTTACTCGGGCCCCCCTCCCGGCGAGCAGTACTTC
TRBJ2-7 | NA | TRBV30 | TRBD1 | CAYRGHYEQYF | TGTGCCTACAGGGGGCACTACGAGCAGTACTTC
TRBJ2-3 | NA | TRBV29-1 | NA | CSVTSGTLTDTQYF | TGCAGCGTCACCTCCGGGACTCTCACAGATACGCAGTATTTT
TRBJ1-1 | NA | TRBV5-1 | NA | CASSLALQEAFF | TGCGCCAGCAGCTTGGCTTTGCAGGAAGCTTTCTTT
TRBJ2-1 | once | TRBV10-3 | TRBD2 | CAISQGWVAGGNEQFF | TGTGCCATCAGTCAGGGCTGGGTAGCGGGAGGGAATGAGCAGTTCTTC
TRBJ1-6 | NA | TRBV7-8 | NA | CASSLATRARAYSPLHF | TGTGCCAGCAGCTTAGCCACGAGGGCAAGGGCATACTCACCCCTCCACTTT
TRBJ1-2 | NA | TRBV29-1 | TRBD1 | CSVETFGQEDGYTF | TGCAGCGTTGAAACCTTTGGACAGGAAGATGGCTACACCTTC
TRBJ2-7 | few | TRBV6-5 | NA | CASSYQGHQQYF | TGTGCCAGCAGTTACCAGGGGCACCAGCAGTACTTC
TRBJ2-1 | NA | TRBV6-5 | TRBD2 | CASSSLAGVRQFF | TGTGCCAGCAGTAGTCTAGCGGGAGTTCGGCAGTTCTTC
TRBJ1-1 | few | TRBV15 | NA | CATSRGRGNTEAFF | TGTGCCACCAGCCGAGGAAGGGGTAACACTGAAGCTTTCTTT
TRBJ2-5 | NA | TRBV18 | TRBD2 | CASSPPSGGLGETQYF | TGTGCCAGCTCACCCCCCTCGGGGGGGCTCGGGGAGACCCAGTACTTC
TRBJ1-1 | NA | TRBV11-1 | NA | CASSFSGNTEAFF | TGTGCCAGCAGCTTTTCGGGGAACACTGAAGCTTTCTTT
TRBJ1-1 | NA | TRBV30 | NA | CAWSPGNTEAFF | TGTGCCTGGAGTCCAGGGAACACTGAAGCTTTCTTT
TRBJ1-2 | NA | TRBV30 | TRBD1 | CAWARQGLGYGYTF | TGTGCCTGGGCCAGACAGGGGTTGGGCTATGGCTACACCTTC
TRBJ1-6 | once | TRBV9 | TRBD1 | CASSGLGTGNSPLHF | TGTGCCAGCAGCGGCCTCGGGACAGGCAATTCACCCCTCCACTTT
TRBJ2-7 | NA | TRBV7-9 | TRBD2 | CASSFSGGDSYEQYF | TGTGCCAGCAGCTTTAGCGGGGGGGACTCCTACGAGCAGTACTTC
TRBJ1-1 | NA | TRBV5-1 | TRBD1 | CASSPDRVAEAFF | TGCGCCAGCAGCCCGGACAGGGTCGCTGAAGCTTTCTTT